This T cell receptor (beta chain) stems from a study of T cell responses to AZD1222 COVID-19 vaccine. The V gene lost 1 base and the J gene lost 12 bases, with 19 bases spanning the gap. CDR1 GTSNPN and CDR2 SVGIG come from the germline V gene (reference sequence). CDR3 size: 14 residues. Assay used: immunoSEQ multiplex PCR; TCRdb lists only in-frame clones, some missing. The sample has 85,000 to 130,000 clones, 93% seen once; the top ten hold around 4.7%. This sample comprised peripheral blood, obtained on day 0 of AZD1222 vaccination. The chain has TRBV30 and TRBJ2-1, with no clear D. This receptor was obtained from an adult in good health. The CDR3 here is CAWSDTVVTMRQFF. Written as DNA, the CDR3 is TGTGCCTGGAGTGATACAGTCGTTACAATGAGGCAGTTCTTC.